This T cell receptor (beta chain) comes out of a study of OX40 agonist ivuxolimab in advanced cancers. About the research overall: Ivuxolimab is an agonistic anti-OX40 (CD134) antibody, and patients were treated with it. Points from the study as a whole: At doses 0.1 to 3.0 mg/kg, CD4+ and CD8+ clones expanded.

As regards this clone: Antigen specificity is unknown. Within the sample, other DNA sequences also encode this same CDR3.

The data were produced by immunoSEQ multiplex PCR, yet TCRdb's version contains in-frame clones alone and is incomplete. The table lists tens of thousands of clones, just over 90% of them singletons, with roughly 4.9% in the top ten. The V end was cut by 2 bases, the J end by 2 bases, with 9 bases between. This CDR3 region has 14 residues. Germline values: CDR1 SGHTA, CDR2 FQGTGA. The chain uses TRBV7-3 and TRBJ2-5; perhaps TRBD1 as D (7 bases). The receptor's source is an adult with an advanced solid tumor such as melanoma, head and neck, liver or kidney cancer. The sample consisted of CD4+ or CD8+ T cells sorted from blood, taken in a trial of the OX40 agonist ivuxolimab. The DNA of the CDR3 is TGTGCCAGCAGCTTATCAGGGGGGCAAGAGACCCAGTACTTC. It translates to CASSLSGGQETQYF.